The 28 T cell receptor beta chains below come from one sample, sequenced in a study of patients and donors after allogeneic stem cell transplantation. MiXCR was run by TCRdb on the RT-PCR reads, yielding one entry per CDR3 protein. Here the sample spans 87,000 or so distinct CDR3 sequences, approximately 5.2% being singletons. Material: blood, either unsorted or a sorted T cell fraction (not recorded which). The receptors were gathered from a human donor who was either an allogeneic HSCT recipient or a stem cell or donor lymphocyte infusion donor (not recorded which). It is not recorded whose cells these are; they may come from a transplant donor.

This clonotype was detected many times. The chain employs TRBV4-1 and TRBJ2-5; 7 nucleotides match TRBD2. After removal of 5 bases from V and 2 bases from J, the junction contained 8 bases not matched to a gene. The CDR3 consists of 15 residues. Germline CDR1 and CDR2: MGHRA and YSYEKL. The CDR3 DNA reads as TGCGCCAGCAGCAGACTACTAGCGTATCAAGAGACCCAGTACTTC. Translating gives CASSRLLAYQETQYF.

This clonotype was seen many times. The rearrangement uses TRBV3-1 and TRBJ1-3; D gene unclear. Looked up from germline, CDR1 is LGHDT and CDR2 is YNNKEL (reference sequence). V dropped 5 bases and J dropped 0 bases, with 14 bases sitting between them. The CDR3 contains 16 residues. CDR3 sequence reads: CASSFRRNRSGNTIYF. The CDR3 DNA sequence: TGTGCCAGCAGCTTCAGGCGGAACCGCTCTGGAAACACCATATATTTT.

This clonotype showed up many times. J is TRBJ2-7 and V is TRBV20-1, with no clear D. Trimming left V 3 bases short and J 2 bases short, with 8 bases between. From germline, CDR1 is DFQATT and CDR2 SNEGSKA (reference sequence). CDR3 length equals 12 residues. CDR3 sequence reads: CSASGQTYEQYF. The CDR3 DNA follows: TGCAGTGCTAGCGGCCAGACCTACGAGCAGTACTTC.

This clonotype was counted ten times or more. The chain has TRBV11-1 and TRBJ2-2; D might be TRBD2 (6 bases). This CDR3 spans 18 amino acids. The V gene lost 4 bases and the J gene lost 4 bases, with 22 bases spanning the gap. Germline lookup yields CDR1 SGHAT and CDR2 FQDESV (reference sequence). CDR3 sequence reads: CASSSFSGLTRITGELFF. In DNA form, the CDR3 reads TGTGCCAGCAGCTCCTTTTCGGGACTGACGCGCATCACCGGGGAGCTGTTTTTT.

Only a few counts were recorded for this clonotype. V usage is TRBV28 and J usage is TRBJ2-5; TRBD1 agrees at 9 bases. V dropped 5 bases and J dropped 5; count of bases not matched to a gene: 9. Per the germline V gene, CDR1 is MDHEN and CDR2 is SYDVKM. The CDR3 spans 15 residues. CDR3: CASSRPTGGSETQYF. The CDR3 DNA is TGTGCCAGCAGTAGGCCGACAGGGGGTTCGGAGACCCAGTACTTC.

This clonotype was detected many times. The rearrangement joins TRBV30 to TRBJ1-5; 7 positions match TRBD1. Trimming at V came to 0 bases and at J to 6 bases, leaving 17 bases not matched to a gene. The length of the CDR3 is 18 residues. The germline V gene encodes CDR1 GTSNPN and CDR2 SVGIG (reference sequence). The CDR3 DNA follows: TGTGCCTGGAGTGTACGGGGACAGCGCAAAGGGGTCGGTCAGCCCCAGCATTTT. Amino acids: CAWSVRGQRKGVGQPQHF.

This clonotype was recorded many times. The chain couples TRBV4-1 to TRBJ1-2; perhaps TRBD1 as D (5 bases). The ends were cut back, 1 base at V and 2 bases at J, with 14 bases in the middle. Germline lookup yields CDR1 MGHRA and CDR2 YSYEKL. The CDR3 is 16 amino acids. CDR3 loop: CASSQARGGKNYGYTF. The CDR3, as DNA: TGCGCCAGCAGCCAAGCGAGGGGCGGGAAAAACTATGGCTACACCTTC.

This clonotype has at least ten counts. The rearrangement links TRBV18 to TRBJ2-3; 8 bases agree with TRBD2. V shed 2 bases and J 4 bases; nucleotides not matched to a gene: 5. The germline V gene encodes CDR1 KGHSH and CDR2 LQKENI. The length of the CDR3 is 15 residues. The CDR3 nucleotides read TGTGCCAGCTCACCATTGAGCGGGGGTCCAGATACGCAGTATTTT. Protein product: CASSPLSGGPDTQYF.

This clonotype has at least ten counts. This chain links TRBV7-2 with TRBJ2-1; the D gene could be TRBD1 or TRBD2 (5 bases each). The germline V gene has CDR1 SGHTA and CDR2 FQGNSA. V was shortened by 6 bases and J by 5 bases, with 14 bases between the two germline ends. The CDR3 covers 14 residues. The CDR3 DNA reads TGTGCCAGCAGAGAAGGGACCATTAACAATGAGCAGTTCTTC. Protein: CASREGTINNEQFF.

This clonotype was detected many times. The chain carries TRBV12-3 or TRBV12-4 and TRBJ2-1; 8 bases are a match to TRBD2. Trimming at V came to 3 bases and at J to 5 bases, leaving 15 bases not matched to a gene. This CDR3 comprises 18 residues. CDR3 sequence: CASSFSGGPGGAHNEQFF. The CDR3 DNA reads as TGTGCCAGCAGTTTCTCTGGGGGGCCGGGGGGGGCCCACAATGAGCAGTTCTTC.

This clonotype was seen only a few times. The chain carries TRBV12-3 or TRBV12-4 and TRBJ1-4; 8 nucleotides match TRBD1. V lost 6 bases to trimming and J lost 7 bases; unmatched junction nucleotides: 7. This CDR3 comprises 14 residues. In DNA form, the CDR3 reads TGTGCCAGCAGCCTCAGGGGGCAGATTGAAAAACTGTTTTTT. It translates to CASSLRGQIEKLFF.

This chain joins TRBV10-3 and TRBJ1-3; D gene ambiguous. The CDR3 runs to 12 residues. Per germline, CDR1 ENHRY and CDR2 SYGVKD. The V gene lost 11 bases and the J gene lost 1 base, with 9 bases spanning the gap. CDR3 region: CASRASGNTIYF. In nucleotides, the CDR3 is TGTGCCTCTCGGGCATCTGGAAACACCATATATTTT.

This clonotype came up many times. This chain uses TRBV28 with TRBJ2-6; no clear D gene. The V and J ends lost 7 bases and 1 base respectively, with 5 bases between them. The CDR3 loop spans 13 amino acids. Germline V gives CDR1 MDHEN, CDR2 SYDVKM. The CDR3 loop reads CASMISGANVLTF. The CDR3 nucleotides are TGTGCCAGCATGATTTCTGGGGCCAACGTCCTGACTTTC.

V and J are TRBV6-1 and TRBJ2-1; 11 positions match TRBD2. The CDR3 extends over 14 amino acids. The germline gives CDR1 MNHNS, CDR2 SASEGT. V lost 5 bases and J lost 9; bases outside the gene matches: 6. CDR3 region: CASSQGTSGPEQFF. CDR3 nucleotide sequence: TGTGCCAGCAGTCAAGGGACTAGCGGCCCTGAGCAGTTCTTC.

This clonotype has a count of ten or more. The chain couples TRBV9 to TRBJ2-1, with 10 bases fitting TRBD2. This CDR3 contains 17 residues. J lost 8 bases, V lost 4 bases, and 15 bases had no gene match. Per germline, CDR1 SGDLS and CDR2 YYNGEE. CDR3: CASSFSSSGSMLDEQFF. The CDR3 DNA reads TGTGCCAGCAGCTTCTCCTCTAGCGGGAGTATGTTGGATGAGCAGTTCTTC.

The chain combines TRBV27 with TRBJ2-7; 14 nucleotides align to TRBD2. Germline V gives CDR1 MNHEY, CDR2 SMNVEV (reference sequence). CDR3 length: 18 amino acids. Losses at the gene ends were 3 bases for V and 2 bases for J; bases not matched to a gene: 9. CDR3 sequence (DNA): TGTGCCAGCAGTTTGACGGGACTAGCGGGGGCCCGGGCCTACGAGCAGTACTTC. Its translation is CASSLTGLAGARAYEQYF.

The CDR3 spells CSASQQGGSGGVHTF. Here the CDR3 DNA reads TGCAGTGCTAGTCAACAAGGAGGCTCCGGGGGAGTTCACACCTTC. The chain uses TRBV20-1 and TRBJ1-2; TRBD1 is a possible D gene (5 bases). With 3 bases removed from V and 12 bases from J, the gap between germline ends came to 26 bases. There are 15 residues in the CDR3. Per the germline V gene, CDR1 is DFQATT and CDR2 is SNEGSKA (reference sequence).

This clonotype has at least ten counts. The V call is TRBV7-9, the J call TRBJ1-2; D possibly corresponds to TRBD1 (6 bases). V was pared by 4 bases and J by 8 bases, with 17 bases between. The CDR3 loop spans 14 amino acids. CDR1 and CDR2 from the germline V gene are SEHNR and FQNEAQ (reference sequence). CDR3 DNA sequence: TGTGCCAGCAGCTCCTGGGGGCCATCAGGAGGCTACACCTTC. The encoded protein is CASSSWGPSGGYTF.

The table lists this clonotype with many counts. CDR3 region: CASSFGLDDEQFF. The DNA for the CDR3 is TGTGCCAGCAGCTTCGGCCTAGACGATGAGCAGTTCTTC. The V call is TRBV7-9, the J call TRBJ2-1, with D hard to call. The V end was cut by 3 bases, the J end by 8 bases, with 11 bases between. Germline CDR1 SEHNR, CDR2 FQNEAQ (reference sequence). The CDR3 loop spans 13 amino acids.

In its sample, this clonotype was seen many times. J is TRBJ2-5 and V is TRBV19, with D tentatively TRBD1 (5 bases). The V gene's germline CDR1 is LNHDA and CDR2 SQIVND (reference sequence). V was clipped by 4 bases and J by 9 bases, with 18 bases between them. The CDR3 is 14 amino acids. CDR3 loop: CASSTGIKETAQYF. The CDR3 DNA sequence: TGTGCCAGTAGTACAGGGATTAAAGAGACGGCCCAGTACTTC. Variable domain in full (rest from reference TRBV19 and TRBJ2-5): DGGITQSPKYLFRKEGQNVTLSCEQNLNHDAMYWYRQDPGQGLRLIYYSQIVNDFQKGDIAEGYSVSREKKESFPLTVTSAQKNPTAFYLCASSTGIKETAQYFGPGTRLLVL.

Many counts were recorded for this clonotype. The chain's CDR3 is CASSVLTRADTQYF. The CDR3 nucleotides are TGTGCCAGCAGCGTACTAACCCGAGCAGATACGCAGTATTTT. V usage is TRBV9 and J usage is TRBJ2-3; D is unclear. The V and J ends lost 1 base and 4 bases respectively, with 10 bases between them. Germline V gene data show CDR1 as SGDLS and CDR2 as YYNGEE. The CDR3 is 14 residues long.

This chain uses TRBV19 with TRBJ1-5; D call uncertain. Germline values: CDR1 LNHDA, CDR2 SQIVND (reference sequence). The CDR3 runs 13 residues. Trimming stripped 7 bases from V and 5 bases from J, with 12 bases between. DNA for the CDR3: TGTGCCAGTAAAGACGGCAGCCATCAGCCCCAGCATTTT. Translating gives CASKDGSHQPQHF.

The sample holds many counts of this clonotype. The chain recombines TRBV11-2 with TRBJ1-2, with 8 bases fitting TRBD1. The CDR3 covers 16 residues. The germline CDR1 and CDR2 sequences are SGHAT and FQNNGV. The junction had 13 bases not matched to a gene; V was cut back by 2 bases and J by 8 bases. The CDR3 loop is CASSLPVLDRGAGYTF. CDR3 DNA sequence: TGTGCCAGCAGCTTACCAGTTCTCGACAGGGGAGCAGGCTACACCTTC.

This clonotype was counted at least ten times. CDR3 loop: CASSLTRRDGEGYTF. CDR3 DNA sequence: TGTGCCAGCAGCTTGACCCGGAGGGACGGGGAGGGCTACACCTTC. The J gene is TRBJ1-2, the V gene TRBV5-4, with D perhaps TRBD1 (5 bases). The length of the CDR3 is 15 residues. From germline, CDR1 is SGHNT and CDR2 YYREEE (reference sequence). Trimming stripped 1 base from V and 8 bases from J, with 18 bases between.

This clonotype has ten or more counts. The DNA for the CDR3 is TGCAGTGCCAGAAAAAGGGTCACTGAAGCTTTCTTT. Encoded protein: CSARKRVTEAFF. The V and J genes are TRBV20-1 and TRBJ1-1; D gene ambiguous. The germline V gene encodes CDR1 DFQATT and CDR2 SNEGSKA (reference sequence). The CDR3 loop spans 12 amino acids. The V end was cut by 6 bases, the J end by 4 bases, with 12 bases between.

This clonotype came up many times. V usage is TRBV5-1 and J usage is TRBJ2-3, with 7 bases lining up with TRBD2. After removal of 0 bases from V and 5 bases from J, the junction contained 3 bases not matched to a gene. Germline V CDR1 and CDR2: SGHRS, YFSETQ. The CDR3 runs to 14 residues. DNA of the CDR3: TGCGCCAGCAGCTTGGAACTAGCGAAAGATACGCAGTATTTT. It is translated as CASSLELAKDTQYF. The full variable domain, its missing parts supplied by reference TRBV5-1 and TRBJ2-3, is KAGVTQTPRYLIKTRGQQVTLSCSPISGHRSVSWYQQTPGQGLQFLFEYFSETQRNKGNFPGRFSGRQFSNSRSEMNVSTLELGDSALYLCASSLELAKDTQYFGPGTRLTVL.

The sample holds many counts of this clonotype. V and J are TRBV3-1 and TRBJ1-1; TRBD1 agrees at 8 bases. The germline V gene encodes CDR1 LGHDT and CDR2 YNNKEL (reference sequence). This CDR3 contains 14 residues. The J segment lost 4 bases and the V segment lost 6 bases, leaving 7 bases of the junction unmatched. The CDR3 loop reads CASRPHDRGTEAFF. DNA for the CDR3: TGTGCCAGCAGACCCCATGACAGGGGCACTGAAGCTTTCTTT. The variable domain in full, with the rest retrieved from reference TRBV3-1 and TRBJ1-1, is DTAVSQTPKYLVTQMGNDKSIKCEQNLGHDTMYWYKQDSKKFLKIMFSYNNKELIINETVPNRFSPKSPDKAHLNLHINSLELGDSAVYFCASRPHDRGTEAFFGQGTRLTVV.

This clonotype was seen repeatedly, ten times or more. The chain employs TRBV10-3 and TRBJ2-2, with D unresolved. The V and J ends lost 4 bases and 6 bases respectively, with 6 bases between them. The CDR3 has 12 residues. Per germline, CDR1 ENHRY and CDR2 SYGVKD. Here the CDR3 reads CAISVGSGELFF. CDR3 nucleotides: TGTGCCATCAGTGTAGGGTCCGGGGAGCTGTTTTTT.